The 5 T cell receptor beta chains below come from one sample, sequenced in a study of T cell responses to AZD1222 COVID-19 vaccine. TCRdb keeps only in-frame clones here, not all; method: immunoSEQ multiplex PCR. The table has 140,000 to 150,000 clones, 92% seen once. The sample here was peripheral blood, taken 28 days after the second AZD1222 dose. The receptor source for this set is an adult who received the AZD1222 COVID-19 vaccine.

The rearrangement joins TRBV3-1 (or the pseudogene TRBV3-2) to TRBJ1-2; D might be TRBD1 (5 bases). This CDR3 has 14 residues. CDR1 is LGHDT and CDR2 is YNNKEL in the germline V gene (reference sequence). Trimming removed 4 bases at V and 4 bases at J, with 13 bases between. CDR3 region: CASSPPAGFYGYTF. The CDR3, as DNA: TGTGCCAGCAGCCCACCGGCAGGGTTCTATGGCTACACCTTC.

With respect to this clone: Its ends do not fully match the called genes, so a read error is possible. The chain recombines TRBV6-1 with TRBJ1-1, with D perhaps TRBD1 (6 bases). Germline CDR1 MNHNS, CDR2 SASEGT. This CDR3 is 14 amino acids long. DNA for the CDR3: TGTGCCAGCCGTGAACAGGGTCGTATGGCTGAAGCTTTCTTT. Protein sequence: CASREQGRMAEAFF.

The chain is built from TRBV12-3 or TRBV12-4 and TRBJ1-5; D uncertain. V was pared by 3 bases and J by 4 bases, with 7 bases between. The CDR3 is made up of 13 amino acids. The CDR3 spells CASSFSPNQPQHF. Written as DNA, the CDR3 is TGTGCCAGCAGTTTCTCACCGAATCAGCCCCAGCATTTT.

The CDR3 nucleotides read TGTGCCAGCAGTTTCGGGACTAGCGGGAACGAGCAGTACTTC. Its translation is CASSFGTSGNEQYF. The J gene is TRBJ2-7, the V gene TRBV27, with TRBD2 identical over 13 bases. With 3 bases clipped from V and 5 bases from J, the junction kept 1 base outside the gene matches. CDR1 and CDR2 (germline): MNHEY, SMNVEV (reference sequence). The CDR3 length is 14 residues.

Here the CDR3 DNA reads TGTGCCAGCAGCCTCCAATCGAACACCGGGGAGCTGTTTTTT. It yields the protein CASSLQSNTGELFF. V and J are TRBV3-1 (or the pseudogene TRBV3-2) and TRBJ2-2; the D is unclear. Germline CDR1 LGHDT, CDR2 YNNKEL (reference sequence). The CDR3 is 14 residues long. Between the trimmed V and J ends, which lost 4 bases and 0 bases, there was a span of 6 bases.